One and the same sample provided the 21 T cell receptor beta chains below, sequenced in a study of CD8+ T cells in alopecia areata. RNA, once extracted, was reverse transcribed into cDNA for use as the sequencing template. Sequencing was performed with immunoSEQ multiplex PCR; in TCRdb, only in-frame clones are kept and a portion is missing. The table records around 100,000 clones, around 60% of them present only once. Regarding treatment: oral pan-JAK inhibitor, 5-10 mg twice daily. Here the sequenced sample was CD8+ T cells sorted from blood, taken at approximately week 60, from a patient treated with tofacitinib. These receptors were taken from a human donor with alopecia areata.

In this sample, this clone turned up a few times. The V gene is TRBV4-1, the J gene TRBJ2-5, with D possibly matching TRBD2 (6 bases). From germline, CDR1 is MGHRA and CDR2 YSYEKL. Trimming removed 2 bases from V and 3 bases from J, with 19 bases in between. CDR3 length: 17 amino acids. CDR3 residues: CASSQPLVGGTEETQYF. The CDR3 nucleotides read TGCGCCAGCAGCCAACCATTAGTAGGAGGGACGGAAGAGACCCAGTACTTC.

V and J are TRBV30 and TRBJ2-6; D is ambiguous. The CDR3 runs to 15 residues. The ends were cut back, 0 bases at V and 4 bases at J, with 10 bases in the middle. Germline V gives CDR1 GTSNPN, CDR2 SVGIG (reference sequence). The CDR3 region has the DNA TGTGCCTGGAGTGTTTCACTATCGGGGGCCAACGTCCTGACTTTC. The encoded protein is CAWSVSLSGANVLTF. Full variable domain (rest looked up from reference TRBV30 and TRBJ2-6): SQTIHQWPATLVQPVGSPLSLECTVEGTSNPNLYWYRQAAGRGLQLLFYSVGIGQISSEVPQNLSASRPQDRQFILSSKKLLLSDSGFYLCAWSVSLSGANVLTFGAGSRLTVL.

This CDR3 reads CATKGTGSGNTEAFF. CDR3 DNA: TGTGCCACAAAAGGGACAGGTTCGGGGAACACTGAAGCTTTCTTT. This chain links TRBV6-1 with TRBJ1-1, with 8 positions matching TRBD1. Unmatched junction bases numbered 11, after V lost 10 bases and J lost 1 base. CDR1 and CDR2 from the germline V gene are MNHNS and SASEGT. This CDR3 spans 15 amino acids.

Only a few counts were recorded for this clone. The chain recombines TRBV6-5 with TRBJ1-5; D not resolved. The CDR3 has 15 amino acids. Trimming took off 6 bases at V and 3 bases at J, with 15 bases between the two ends. Looked up from germline, CDR1 is MNHEY and CDR2 is SVGAGI. This CDR3 is CASSPLSSPNQPQHF. In DNA, the CDR3 is TGTGCCAGCAGCCCCCTTAGCTCCCCCAATCAGCCCCAGCATTTT.

The genes are TRBV7-9 and TRBJ1-2; TRBD1 matches at 8 bases. The germline V gene has CDR1 SEHNR and CDR2 FQNEAQ (reference sequence). The CDR3 covers 14 residues. Unmatched junction bases numbered 2, after V lost 1 base and J lost 4 bases. CDR3 nucleotide sequence: TGTGCCAGCAGCTTAGGGACAGGGTTCTATGGCTACACCTTC. The encoded protein is CASSLGTGFYGYTF.

The chain employs TRBV13 and TRBJ2-5; D might be TRBD2 (5 bases). CDR3 length equals 14 residues. The V gene lost 1 base and the J gene lost 2 bases, with 8 bases spanning the gap. Germline V gene lookup returns CDR1 PRHDT and CDR2 FYEKMQ (reference sequence). DNA for the CDR3: TGTGCCAGCAGCTTAGCTTCGGGACAAGAGACCCAGTACTTC. It encodes CASSLASGQETQYF.

The chain employs TRBV15 and TRBJ2-4; D not resolved. The CDR3 consists of 15 residues. Germline-derived CDR1 and CDR2 are LNHNV and YYDKDF (reference sequence). Trimming took off 3 bases at V and 5 bases at J, with 14 bases between the two ends. CDR3 in DNA: TGTGCCACCAGCAGCCATTTTTCCGCGGAAAACATTCAGTACTTC. It yields the protein CATSSHFSAENIQYF.

This chain links TRBV6-5 with TRBJ2-3; D gene unclear. The CDR3 length is 15 residues. Trimming took 2 bases from V and 0 from J, leaving 9 bases between them. Germline V lookup: CDR1 MNHEY, CDR2 SVGAGI. CDR3 in amino acids: CASSYALSSTDTQYF. As DNA, the CDR3 is TGTGCCAGCAGTTACGCCTTGAGCAGCACAGATACGCAGTATTTT.

This sequence joins TRBV2 and TRBJ2-1, with D perhaps being TRBD1 or TRBD2 (6 bases each). This CDR3 comprises 15 residues. Germline V CDR1 and CDR2: SNHLY, FYNNEI. V gave up 5 bases and J gave up 8 bases, with 19 bases separating them. CDR3 in DNA: TGTGCCAGCAGTACCCTAGAGGGGGGAGGCGATGAGCAGTTCTTC. Translating it yields CASSTLEGGGDEQFF.

In this sample, this clone turned up a few times. This sequence joins TRBV30 and TRBJ2-7; D is possibly TRBD2 (6 bases). This CDR3 has 13 residues. Germline V gene data show CDR1 as GTSNPN and CDR2 as SVGIG (reference sequence). V shed 0 bases and J shed 7 bases, with 13 bases lying between them. The chain's CDR3 is CAWSVGVGREQYF. The CDR3 DNA reads TGTGCCTGGAGTGTAGGTGTAGGGAGGGAGCAGTACTTC.

The chain employs TRBV4-2 and TRBJ2-7, with D hard to call. The CDR3 contains 13 residues. Trimming removed 1 base from V and 3 bases from J, with 7 bases in between. Germline loops: CDR1 LGHNA, CDR2 YNFKEQ. CDR3: CASSQGRVYEQYF. The DNA for the CDR3 is TGTGCCAGCAGCCAAGGAAGGGTCTACGAGCAGTACTTC.

The chain has TRBV4-2 and TRBJ2-3; 9 bases line up with TRBD2. The CDR3 totals 15 residues. V shed 0 bases and J 4 bases; nucleotides not matched to a gene: 2. The germline CDR1 and CDR2 sequences are LGHNA and YNFKEQ. This CDR3 reads CASSQEAGGPDTQYF. The CDR3 nucleotides read TGTGCCAGCAGCCAAGAGGCGGGGGGGCCAGATACGCAGTATTTT.

The chain joins TRBV6-5 to TRBJ2-1; D may be TRBD2 (6 bases). Looked up from germline, CDR1 is MNHEY and CDR2 is SVGAGI. CDR3 length: 12 amino acids. Trimming shortened V by 2 bases and J by 9 bases, and 8 bases separated the two germline ends. The CDR3 is CASSYVGLEQFF. Written as DNA, the CDR3 is TGTGCCAGCAGTTACGTGGGACTTGAGCAGTTCTTC.

The gene calls are TRBV15 and TRBJ2-7, with a tentative D call TRBD2 (5 bases). From germline, CDR1 is LNHNV and CDR2 YYDKDF (reference sequence). Trimming took off 5 bases at V and 2 bases at J, with 13 bases between the two ends. The CDR3 totals 14 residues. Here the CDR3 reads CATSGTSNPYEQYF. The CDR3 DNA reads as TGTGCCACCAGCGGAACTAGTAACCCCTACGAGCAGTACTTC.

The chain joins TRBV29-1 to TRBJ2-3; the match to TRBD1 covers 8 bases. CDR1 and CDR2 from the germline V gene are SQVTM and ANQGSEA. J lost 4 bases, V lost 4 bases, and 7 bases had no gene match. This CDR3 has 14 residues. CDR3 bases: TGCAGCGTTGGAGGGGGACAGGCCCCAGATACGCAGTATTTT. Protein sequence: CSVGGGQAPDTQYF.

The rearrangement links TRBV9 to TRBJ1-2; D gene unclear. Germline CDR1 reads SGDLS; CDR2 reads YYNGEE. There are 12 residues in the CDR3. The germline V and J ends were trimmed by 4 bases and 2 bases, with 6 bases remaining between them. For the CDR3, the DNA is TGTGCCAGCAGCATCCAAAACTATGGCTACACCTTC. This codes for CASSIQNYGYTF.

The J gene is TRBJ2-7, the V gene TRBV13; 10 bases align to TRBD1. This CDR3 is built from 15 residues. Germline V lookup: CDR1 PRHDT, CDR2 FYEKMQ (reference sequence). V shed 1 base, J shed 2 bases, and the junction held 2 bases outside the gene matches. CDR3 coding DNA: TGTGCCAGCAGCTTAGTAGGACAGGGGGCCTACGAGCAGTACTTC. Its translation is CASSLVGQGAYEQYF. Variable domain in full (rest from reference TRBV13 and TRBJ2-7): AAGVIQSPRHLIKEKRETATLKCYPIPRHDTVYWYQQGPGQDPQFLISFYEKMQSDKGSIPDRFSAQQFSDYHSELNMSSLELGDSALYFCASSLVGQGAYEQYFGPGTRLTVT.

This rearrangement joins TRBV7-6 to TRBJ1-5; D is unclear. The CDR3 spans 13 residues. The germline gives CDR1 SGHVS, CDR2 FNYEAQ. Trimming removed 3 bases at V and 4 bases at J, with 7 bases between. This CDR3 is CASSFGQNQPQHF. DNA of the CDR3: TGTGCCAGCAGCTTTGGGCAAAATCAGCCCCAGCATTTT.

The V call is TRBV27, the J call TRBJ2-7; D is undetermined. The CDR3 loop spans 13 amino acids. Germline V lookup: CDR1 MNHEY, CDR2 SMNVEV (reference sequence). V dropped 1 base and J dropped 4 bases, with 8 bases sitting between them. CDR3 nucleotide sequence: TGTGCCAGCAGTTTATTCGTGGATTACGAGCAGTACTTC. It translates to CASSLFVDYEQYF.

The chain is built from TRBV4-1 and TRBJ2-5; 8 positions match TRBD1. V trimming: 3 bases; J trimming: 0 bases; junction bases outside the gene matches: 9. The V gene's germline CDR1 is MGHRA and CDR2 YSYEKL. This CDR3 comprises 17 residues. Written as DNA, the CDR3 is TGCGCCAGCAGCCAGCTGACAGGGGCTTTGTACCAAGAGACCCAGTACTTC. Amino acid sequence: CASSQLTGALYQETQYF.

This chain connects TRBV30 to TRBJ1-2; D perhaps matches TRBD1 (5 bases). The germline V gene has CDR1 GTSNPN and CDR2 SVGIG (reference sequence). The CDR3 is 15 residues long. The V end lost 4 bases, the J end lost 4 bases, and 19 bases lay between the germline ends. Here the CDR3 DNA reads TGTGCCTGGATAGGAGTTCGGGGGGGAGGCTATGGCTACACCTTC. It codes for CAWIGVRGGGYGYTF.